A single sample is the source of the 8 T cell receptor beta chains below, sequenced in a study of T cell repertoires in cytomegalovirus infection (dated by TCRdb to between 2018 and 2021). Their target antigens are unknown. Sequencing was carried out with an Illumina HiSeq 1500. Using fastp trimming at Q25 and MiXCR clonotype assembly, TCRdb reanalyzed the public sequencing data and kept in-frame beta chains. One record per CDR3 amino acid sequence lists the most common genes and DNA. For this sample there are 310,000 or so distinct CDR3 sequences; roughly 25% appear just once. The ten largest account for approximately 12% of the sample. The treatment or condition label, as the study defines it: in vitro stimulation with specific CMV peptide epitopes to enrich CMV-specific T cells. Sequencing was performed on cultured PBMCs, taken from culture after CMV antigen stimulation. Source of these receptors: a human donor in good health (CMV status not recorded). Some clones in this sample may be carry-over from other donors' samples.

This CDR3 reads CASTPRLNLEAFF. As DNA, the CDR3 is TGTGCCAGCACCCCCCGTCTAAACCTTGAAGCTTTCTTT. This chain connects TRBV6-6 to TRBJ1-1; no reliable D call. With 7 bases removed from V and 7 bases from J, the gap between germline ends came to 16 bases. Germline loops: CDR1 MNHNY, CDR2 SVGAGI (reference sequence). The CDR3 contains 13 residues.

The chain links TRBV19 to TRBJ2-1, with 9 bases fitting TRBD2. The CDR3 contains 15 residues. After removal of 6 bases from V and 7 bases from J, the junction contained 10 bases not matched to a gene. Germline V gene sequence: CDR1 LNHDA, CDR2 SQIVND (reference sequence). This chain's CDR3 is CASSDIAGVGNEQFF. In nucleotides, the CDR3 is TGTGCCAGTAGCGATATAGCGGGAGTGGGTAATGAGCAGTTCTTC.

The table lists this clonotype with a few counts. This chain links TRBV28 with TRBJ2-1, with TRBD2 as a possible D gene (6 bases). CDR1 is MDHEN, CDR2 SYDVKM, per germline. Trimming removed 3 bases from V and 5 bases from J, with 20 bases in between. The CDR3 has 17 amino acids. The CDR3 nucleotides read TGTGCCAGCAGTTTTTCGGGTCCCGGGAGAGTCGACAATGAGCAGTTCTTC. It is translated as CASSFSGPGRVDNEQFF.

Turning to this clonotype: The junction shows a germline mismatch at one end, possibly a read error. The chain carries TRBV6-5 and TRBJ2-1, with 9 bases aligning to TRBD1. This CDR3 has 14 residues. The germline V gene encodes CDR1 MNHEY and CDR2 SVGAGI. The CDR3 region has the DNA TGTGCCAGCAGAGAGCCGGGACAGGGATCCCTGGGGGTCTTC. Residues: CASREPGQGSLGVF.

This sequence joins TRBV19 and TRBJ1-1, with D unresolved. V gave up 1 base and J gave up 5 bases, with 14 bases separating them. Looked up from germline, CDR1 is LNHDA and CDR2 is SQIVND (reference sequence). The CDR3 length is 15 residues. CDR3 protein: CASSIAGRLATEAFF. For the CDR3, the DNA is TGTGCCAGTAGTATAGCGGGCAGGCTTGCGACTGAAGCTTTCTTT.

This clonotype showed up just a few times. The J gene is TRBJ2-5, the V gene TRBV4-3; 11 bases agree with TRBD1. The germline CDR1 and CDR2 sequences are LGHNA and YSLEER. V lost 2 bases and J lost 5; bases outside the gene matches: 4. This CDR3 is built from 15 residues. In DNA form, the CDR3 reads TGCGCCAGCAGCCAATTGGGACAGGGGGGTGAGACCCAGTACTTC. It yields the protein CASSQLGQGGETQYF.

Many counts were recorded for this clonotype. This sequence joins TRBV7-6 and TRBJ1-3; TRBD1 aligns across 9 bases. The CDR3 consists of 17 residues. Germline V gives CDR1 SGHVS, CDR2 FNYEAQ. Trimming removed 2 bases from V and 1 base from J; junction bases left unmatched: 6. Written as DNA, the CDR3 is TGTGCCAGCAGCTTAACGACAGGGGGATTTTCTGGAAACACCATATATTTT. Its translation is CASSLTTGGFSGNTIYF.

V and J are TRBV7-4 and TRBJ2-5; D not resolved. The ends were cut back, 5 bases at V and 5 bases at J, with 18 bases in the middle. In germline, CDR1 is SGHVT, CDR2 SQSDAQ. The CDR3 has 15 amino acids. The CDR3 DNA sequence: TGTGCCAGCAGCCCGAACTCCCCCGGTCGGGAGACCCAGTACTTC. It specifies CASSPNSPGRETQYF.